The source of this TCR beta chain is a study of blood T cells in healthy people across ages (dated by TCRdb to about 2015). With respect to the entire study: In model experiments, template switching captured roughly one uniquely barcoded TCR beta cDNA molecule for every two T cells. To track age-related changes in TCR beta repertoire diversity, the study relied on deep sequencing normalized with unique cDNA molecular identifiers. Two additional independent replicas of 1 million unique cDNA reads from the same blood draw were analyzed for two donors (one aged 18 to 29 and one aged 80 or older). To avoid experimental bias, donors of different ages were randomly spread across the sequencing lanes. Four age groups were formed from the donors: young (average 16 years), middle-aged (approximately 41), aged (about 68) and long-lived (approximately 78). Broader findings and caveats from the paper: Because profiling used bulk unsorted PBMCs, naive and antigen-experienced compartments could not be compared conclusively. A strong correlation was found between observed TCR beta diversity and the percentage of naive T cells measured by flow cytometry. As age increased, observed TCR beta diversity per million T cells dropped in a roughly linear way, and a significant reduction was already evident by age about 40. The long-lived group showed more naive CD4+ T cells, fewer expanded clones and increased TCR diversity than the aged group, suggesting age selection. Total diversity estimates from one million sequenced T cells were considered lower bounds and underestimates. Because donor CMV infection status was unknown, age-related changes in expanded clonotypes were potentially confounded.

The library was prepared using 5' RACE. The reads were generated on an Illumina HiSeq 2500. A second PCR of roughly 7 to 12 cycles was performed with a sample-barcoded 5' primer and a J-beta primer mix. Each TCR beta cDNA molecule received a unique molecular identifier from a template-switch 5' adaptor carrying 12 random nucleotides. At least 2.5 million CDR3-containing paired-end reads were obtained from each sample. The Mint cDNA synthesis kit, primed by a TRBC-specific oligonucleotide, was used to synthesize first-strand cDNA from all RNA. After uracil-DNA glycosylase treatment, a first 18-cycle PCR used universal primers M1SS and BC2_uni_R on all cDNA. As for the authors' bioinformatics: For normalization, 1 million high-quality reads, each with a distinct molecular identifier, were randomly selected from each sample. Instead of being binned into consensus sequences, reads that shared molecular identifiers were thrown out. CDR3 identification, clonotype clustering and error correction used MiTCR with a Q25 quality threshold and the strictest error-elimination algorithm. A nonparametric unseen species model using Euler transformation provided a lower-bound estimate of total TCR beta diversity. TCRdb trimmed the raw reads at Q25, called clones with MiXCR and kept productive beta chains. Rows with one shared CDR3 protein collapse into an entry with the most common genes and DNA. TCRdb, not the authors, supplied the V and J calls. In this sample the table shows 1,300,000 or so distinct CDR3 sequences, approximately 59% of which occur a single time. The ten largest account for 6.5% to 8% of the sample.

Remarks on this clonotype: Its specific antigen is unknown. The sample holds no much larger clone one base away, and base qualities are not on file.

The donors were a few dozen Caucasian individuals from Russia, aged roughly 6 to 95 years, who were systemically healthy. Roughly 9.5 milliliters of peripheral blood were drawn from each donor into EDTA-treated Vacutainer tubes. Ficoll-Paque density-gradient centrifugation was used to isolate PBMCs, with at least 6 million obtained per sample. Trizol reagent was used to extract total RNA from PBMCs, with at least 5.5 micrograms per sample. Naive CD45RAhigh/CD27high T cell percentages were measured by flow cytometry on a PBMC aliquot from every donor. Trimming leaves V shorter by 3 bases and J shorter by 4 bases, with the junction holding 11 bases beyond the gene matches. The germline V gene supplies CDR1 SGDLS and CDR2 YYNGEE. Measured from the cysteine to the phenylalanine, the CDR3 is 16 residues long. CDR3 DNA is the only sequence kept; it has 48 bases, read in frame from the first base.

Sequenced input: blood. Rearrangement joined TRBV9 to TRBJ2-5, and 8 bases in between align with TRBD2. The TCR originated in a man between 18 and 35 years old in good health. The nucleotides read TGTGCCAGCAGCGCGCTAGGACTAGCATCGGTAGAGACCCAGTACTTC. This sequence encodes CASSALGLASVETQYF.